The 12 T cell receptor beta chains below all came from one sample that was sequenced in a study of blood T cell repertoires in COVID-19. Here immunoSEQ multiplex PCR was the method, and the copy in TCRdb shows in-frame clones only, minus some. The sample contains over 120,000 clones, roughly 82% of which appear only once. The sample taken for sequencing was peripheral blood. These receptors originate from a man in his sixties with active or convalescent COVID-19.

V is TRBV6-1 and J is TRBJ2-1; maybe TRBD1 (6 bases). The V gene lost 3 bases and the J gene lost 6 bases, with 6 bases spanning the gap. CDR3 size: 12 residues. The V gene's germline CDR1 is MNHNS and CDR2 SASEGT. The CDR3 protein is CASSDRGNEQFF. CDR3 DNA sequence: TGTGCCAGCAGTGACAGGGGCAATGAGCAGTTCTTC.

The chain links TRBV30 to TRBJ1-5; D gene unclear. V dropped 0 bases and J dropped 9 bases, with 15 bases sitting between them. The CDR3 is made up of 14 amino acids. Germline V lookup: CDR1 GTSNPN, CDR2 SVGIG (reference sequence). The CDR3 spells CAWSVGDIMGPQHF. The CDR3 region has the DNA TGTGCCTGGAGTGTGGGAGACATCATGGGGCCCCAGCATTTT.

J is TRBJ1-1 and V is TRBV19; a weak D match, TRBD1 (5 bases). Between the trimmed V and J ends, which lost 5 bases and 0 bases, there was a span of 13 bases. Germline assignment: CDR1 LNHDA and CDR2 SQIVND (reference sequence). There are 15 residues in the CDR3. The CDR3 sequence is CASSAWGGVNTEAFF. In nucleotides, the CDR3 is TGTGCCAGTAGTGCGTGGGGAGGGGTGAACACTGAAGCTTTCTTT.

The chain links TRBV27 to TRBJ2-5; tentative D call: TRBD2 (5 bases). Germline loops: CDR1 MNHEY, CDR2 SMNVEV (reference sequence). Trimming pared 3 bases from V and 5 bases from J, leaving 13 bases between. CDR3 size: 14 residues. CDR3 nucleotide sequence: TGTGCCAGCAGTTTCCCTCCGGGGTATGAGACCCAGTACTTC. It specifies CASSFPPGYETQYF.

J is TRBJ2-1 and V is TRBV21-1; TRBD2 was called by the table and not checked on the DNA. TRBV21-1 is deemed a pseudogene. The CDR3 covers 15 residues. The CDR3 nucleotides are TGTGCCAGCAGCAAAGTAGCAACTGAGTACAATGAGCAGTTCTTC. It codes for CASSKVATEYNEQFF.

The CDR3 DNA reads TGTGCCAGCAGATCCCGGGACTATGGCACAGATACGCAGTATTTT. Its protein is CASRSRDYGTDTQYF. V usage is TRBV7-8 and J usage is TRBJ2-3; the match to TRBD2 covers 7 bases. The V segment lost 6 bases and the J segment 1 base; nucleotides outside the gene matches: 7. The CDR3 spans 15 residues. Germline V gene data show CDR1 as SGHVS and CDR2 as FQNEAQ.

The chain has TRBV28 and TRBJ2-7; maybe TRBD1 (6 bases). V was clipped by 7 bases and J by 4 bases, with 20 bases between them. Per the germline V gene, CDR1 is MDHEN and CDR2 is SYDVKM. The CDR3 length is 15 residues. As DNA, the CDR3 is TGTGCCAGCAAACTTGGCCCAGCACAGGGTTACGAGCAGTACTTC. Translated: CASKLGPAQGYEQYF.

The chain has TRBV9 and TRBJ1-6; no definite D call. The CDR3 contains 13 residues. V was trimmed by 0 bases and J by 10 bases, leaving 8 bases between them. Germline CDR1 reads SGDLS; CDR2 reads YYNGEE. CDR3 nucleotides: TGTGCCAGCAGCGTAGAGGAGGAATCACCCCTCCACTTT. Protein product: CASSVEEESPLHF. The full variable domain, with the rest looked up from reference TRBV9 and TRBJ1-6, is DSGVTQTPKHLITATGQRVTLRCSPRSGDLSVYWYQQSLDQGLQFLIQYYNGEERAKGNILERFSAQQFPDLHSELNLSSLELGDSALYFCASSVEEESPLHFGNGTRLTVT.

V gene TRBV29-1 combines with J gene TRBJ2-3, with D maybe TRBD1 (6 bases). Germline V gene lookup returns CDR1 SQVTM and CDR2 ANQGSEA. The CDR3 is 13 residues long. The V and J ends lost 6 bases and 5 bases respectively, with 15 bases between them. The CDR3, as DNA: TGCAGCGTCGTACCAGGGGCAGGAGATACGCAGTATTTT. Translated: CSVVPGAGDTQYF.

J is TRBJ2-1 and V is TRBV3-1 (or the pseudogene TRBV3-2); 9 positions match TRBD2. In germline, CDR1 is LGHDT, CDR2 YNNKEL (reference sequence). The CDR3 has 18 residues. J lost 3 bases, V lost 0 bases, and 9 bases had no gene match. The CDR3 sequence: CASSQERLAAFLYNEQFF. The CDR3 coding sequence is TGTGCCAGCAGCCAAGAAAGACTAGCGGCTTTCCTCTACAATGAGCAGTTCTTC.

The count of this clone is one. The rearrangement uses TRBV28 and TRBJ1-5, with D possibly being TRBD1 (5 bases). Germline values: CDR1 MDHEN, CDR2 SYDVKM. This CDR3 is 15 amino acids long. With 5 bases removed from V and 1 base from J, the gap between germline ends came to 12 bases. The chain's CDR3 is CASSPTDNSNQPQHF. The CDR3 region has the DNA TGTGCCAGCAGTCCAACGGACAACAGCAATCAGCCCCAGCATTTT.

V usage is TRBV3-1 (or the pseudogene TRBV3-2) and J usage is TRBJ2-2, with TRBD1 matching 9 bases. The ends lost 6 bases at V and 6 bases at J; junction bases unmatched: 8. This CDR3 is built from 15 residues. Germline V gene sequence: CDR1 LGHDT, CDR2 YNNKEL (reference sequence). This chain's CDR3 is CASSRDRVSAGELFF. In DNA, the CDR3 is TGTGCCAGCAGTCGGGACAGGGTTAGCGCCGGGGAGCTGTTTTTT.